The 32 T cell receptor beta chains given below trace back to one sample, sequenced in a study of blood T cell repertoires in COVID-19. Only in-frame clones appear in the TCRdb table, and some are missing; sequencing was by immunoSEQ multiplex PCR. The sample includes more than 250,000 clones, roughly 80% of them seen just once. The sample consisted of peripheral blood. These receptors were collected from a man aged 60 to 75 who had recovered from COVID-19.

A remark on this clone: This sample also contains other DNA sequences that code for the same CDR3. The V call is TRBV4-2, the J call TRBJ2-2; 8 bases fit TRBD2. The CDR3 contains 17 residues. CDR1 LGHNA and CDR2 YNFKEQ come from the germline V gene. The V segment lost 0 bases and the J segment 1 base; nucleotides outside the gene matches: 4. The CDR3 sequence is CASSQDLAGGNTGELFF. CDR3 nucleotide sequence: TGTGCCAGCAGCCAAGATCTCGCGGGGGGGAACACCGGGGAGCTGTTTTTT.

DNA for the CDR3: TGTGCCACCAGTGACAGGACTAGCGGGCAAGAGACCCAGTACTTC. Translation: CATSDRTSGQETQYF. The genes are TRBV24-1 and TRBJ2-5, with 11 nucleotides matching TRBD2. Trimming took 4 bases from V and 2 from J; bases not matched to a gene: 2. Germline lookup yields CDR1 KGHDR and CDR2 SFDVKD. The CDR3 spans 15 residues.

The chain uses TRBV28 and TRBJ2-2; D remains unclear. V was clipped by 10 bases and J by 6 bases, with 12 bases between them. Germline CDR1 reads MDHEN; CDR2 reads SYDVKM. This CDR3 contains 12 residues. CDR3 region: CATYSPPGELFF. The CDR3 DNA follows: TGTGCCACCTACTCCCCGCCCGGGGAGCTGTTTTTT.

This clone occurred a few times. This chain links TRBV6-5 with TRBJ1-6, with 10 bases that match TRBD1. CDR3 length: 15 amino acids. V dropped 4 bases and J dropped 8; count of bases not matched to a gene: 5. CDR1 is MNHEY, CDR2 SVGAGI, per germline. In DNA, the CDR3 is TGTGCCAGCAGTTTTCTGACAGGGGGCGATTCACCCCTCCACTTT. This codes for CASSFLTGGDSPLHF.

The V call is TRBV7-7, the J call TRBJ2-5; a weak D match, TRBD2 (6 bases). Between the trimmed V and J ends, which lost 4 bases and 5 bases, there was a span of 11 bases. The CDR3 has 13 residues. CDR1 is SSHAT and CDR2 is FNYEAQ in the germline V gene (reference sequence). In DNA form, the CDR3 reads TGTGCCAGCAGCTCCCCAGGGAGGGAGACCCAGTACTTC. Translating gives CASSSPGRETQYF.

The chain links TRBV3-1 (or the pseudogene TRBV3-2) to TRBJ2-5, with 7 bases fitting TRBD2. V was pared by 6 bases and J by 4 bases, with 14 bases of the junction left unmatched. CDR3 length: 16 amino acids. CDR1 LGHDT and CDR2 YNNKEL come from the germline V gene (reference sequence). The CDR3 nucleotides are TGTGCCAGCAGATCCCAACCAGCGGGATTCGGAGAGACCCAGTACTTC. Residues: CASRSQPAGFGETQYF.

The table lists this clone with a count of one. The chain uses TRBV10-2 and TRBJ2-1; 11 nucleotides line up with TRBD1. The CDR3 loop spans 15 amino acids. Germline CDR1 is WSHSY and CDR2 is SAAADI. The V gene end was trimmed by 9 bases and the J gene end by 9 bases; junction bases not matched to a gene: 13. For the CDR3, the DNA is TGCGCCAGTCTACCGGGACAGGGGGGGAGCGCTGAGCAGTTCTTC. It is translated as CASLPGQGGSAEQFF.

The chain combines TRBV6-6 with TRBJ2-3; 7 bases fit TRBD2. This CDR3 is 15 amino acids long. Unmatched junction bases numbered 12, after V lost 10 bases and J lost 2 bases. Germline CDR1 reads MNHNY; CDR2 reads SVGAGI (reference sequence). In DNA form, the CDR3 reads TGTGCCACGGAACGGATAGCGGGTATCACAGATACGCAGTATTTT. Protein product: CATERIAGITDTQYF.

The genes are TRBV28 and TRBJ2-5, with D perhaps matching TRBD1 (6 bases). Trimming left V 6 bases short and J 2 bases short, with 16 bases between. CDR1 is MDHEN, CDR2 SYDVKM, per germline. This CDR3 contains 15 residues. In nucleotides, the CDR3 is TGTGCCAGCAGCCCTCTACAGGGTAGTCAAGAGACCCAGTACTTC. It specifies CASSPLQGSQETQYF.

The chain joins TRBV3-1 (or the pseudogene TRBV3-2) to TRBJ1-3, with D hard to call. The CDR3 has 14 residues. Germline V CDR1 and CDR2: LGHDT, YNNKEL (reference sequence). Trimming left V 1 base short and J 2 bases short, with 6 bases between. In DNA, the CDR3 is TGTGCCAGCAGCCAAGGGCCAACTGGAAACACCATATATTTT. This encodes CASSQGPTGNTIYF.

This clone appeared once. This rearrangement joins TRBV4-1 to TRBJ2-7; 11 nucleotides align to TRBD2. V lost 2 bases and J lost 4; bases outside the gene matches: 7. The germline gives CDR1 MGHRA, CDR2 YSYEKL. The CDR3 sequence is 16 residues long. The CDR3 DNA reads TGCGCCAGCAGCCAAACCAGACTAGCGGGAAGGTACGAGCAGTACTTC. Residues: CASSQTRLAGRYEQYF.

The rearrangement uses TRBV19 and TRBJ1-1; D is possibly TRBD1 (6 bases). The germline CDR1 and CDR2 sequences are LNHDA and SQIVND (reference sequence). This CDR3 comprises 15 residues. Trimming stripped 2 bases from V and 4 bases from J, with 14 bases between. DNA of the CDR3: TGTGCCAGTAGTATAAGGGGGGGCGGAGGCACTGAAGCTTTCTTT. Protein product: CASSIRGGGGTEAFF.

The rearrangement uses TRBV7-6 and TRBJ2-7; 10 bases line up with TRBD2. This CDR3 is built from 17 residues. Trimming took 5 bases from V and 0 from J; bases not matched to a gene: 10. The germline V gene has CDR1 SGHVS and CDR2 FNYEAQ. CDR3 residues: CASSEGGTSDASYEQYF. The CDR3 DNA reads TGTGCCAGCAGCGAGGGGGGGACTAGCGATGCCTCCTACGAGCAGTACTTC.

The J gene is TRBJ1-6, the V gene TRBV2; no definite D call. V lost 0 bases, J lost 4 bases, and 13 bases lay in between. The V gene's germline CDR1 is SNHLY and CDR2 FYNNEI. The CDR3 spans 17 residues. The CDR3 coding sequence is TGTGCCAGCAGTGAAGCGCGCTTGGTCAGGTATAATTCACCCCTCCACTTT. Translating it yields CASSEARLVRYNSPLHF.

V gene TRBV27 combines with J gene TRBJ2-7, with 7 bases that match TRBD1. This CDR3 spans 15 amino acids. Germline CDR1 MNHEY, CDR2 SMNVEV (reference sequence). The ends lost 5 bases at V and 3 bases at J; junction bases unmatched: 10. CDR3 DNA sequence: TGTGCCAGCAGTCCAACCGGAGACAGGGTCTACGAGCAGTACTTC. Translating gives CASSPTGDRVYEQYF.

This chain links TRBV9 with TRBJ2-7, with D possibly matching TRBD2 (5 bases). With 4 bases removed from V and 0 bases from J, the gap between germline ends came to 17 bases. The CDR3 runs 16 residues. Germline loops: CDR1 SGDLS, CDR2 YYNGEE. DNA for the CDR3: TGTGCCAGCAGCCCAGGACCCTGGACTTCCTCCTACGAGCAGTACTTC. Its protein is CASSPGPWTSSYEQYF.

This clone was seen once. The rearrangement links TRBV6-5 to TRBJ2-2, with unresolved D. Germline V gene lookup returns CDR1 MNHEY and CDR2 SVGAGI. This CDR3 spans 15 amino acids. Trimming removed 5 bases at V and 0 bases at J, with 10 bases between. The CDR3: CASSPFTANTGELFF. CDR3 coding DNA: TGTGCCAGCAGTCCTTTTACTGCGAACACCGGGGAGCTGTTTTTT.

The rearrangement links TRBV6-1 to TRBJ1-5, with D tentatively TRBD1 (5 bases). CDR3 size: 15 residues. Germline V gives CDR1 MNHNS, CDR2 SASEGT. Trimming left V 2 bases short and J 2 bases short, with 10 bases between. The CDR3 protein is CASSESRVGNQPQHF. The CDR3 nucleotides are TGTGCCAGCAGTGAAAGCAGGGTGGGCAATCAGCCCCAGCATTTT.

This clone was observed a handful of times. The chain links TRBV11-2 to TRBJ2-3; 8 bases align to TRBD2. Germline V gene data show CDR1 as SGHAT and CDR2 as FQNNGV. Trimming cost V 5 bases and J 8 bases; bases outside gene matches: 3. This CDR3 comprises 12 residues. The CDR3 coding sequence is TGTGCCAGCAGCCCGGGGGGGGGTACGCAGTATTTT. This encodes CASSPGGGTQYF.

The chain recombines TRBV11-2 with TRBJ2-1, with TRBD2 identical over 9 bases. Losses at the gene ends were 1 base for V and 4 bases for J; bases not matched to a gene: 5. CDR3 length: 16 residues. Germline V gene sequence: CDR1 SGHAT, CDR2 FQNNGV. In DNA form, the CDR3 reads TGTGCCAGCAGCTTAGCGCGGGGGGGACTATACAATGAGCAGTTCTTC. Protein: CASSLARGGLYNEQFF.

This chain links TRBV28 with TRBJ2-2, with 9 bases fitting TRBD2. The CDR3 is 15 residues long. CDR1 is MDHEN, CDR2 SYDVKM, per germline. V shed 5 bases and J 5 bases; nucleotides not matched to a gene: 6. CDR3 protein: CASSRSSGVTGELFF. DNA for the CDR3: TGTGCCAGCAGTCGTTCTAGCGGGGTAACCGGGGAGCTGTTTTTT.

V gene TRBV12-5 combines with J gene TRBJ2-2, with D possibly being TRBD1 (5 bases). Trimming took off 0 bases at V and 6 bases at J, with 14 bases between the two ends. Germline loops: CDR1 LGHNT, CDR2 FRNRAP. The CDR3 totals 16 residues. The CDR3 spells CASGLVPQGGSGELFF. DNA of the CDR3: TGTGCTAGTGGTTTGGTACCGCAGGGTGGGTCCGGGGAGCTGTTTTTT.

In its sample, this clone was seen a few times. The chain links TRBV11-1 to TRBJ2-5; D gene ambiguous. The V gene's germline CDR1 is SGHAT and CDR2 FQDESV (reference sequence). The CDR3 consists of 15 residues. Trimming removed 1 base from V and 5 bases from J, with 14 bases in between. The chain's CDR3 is CASSLVGGAGETQYF. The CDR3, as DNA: TGTGCCAGCAGCTTAGTCGGCGGCGCCGGGGAGACCCAGTACTTC.

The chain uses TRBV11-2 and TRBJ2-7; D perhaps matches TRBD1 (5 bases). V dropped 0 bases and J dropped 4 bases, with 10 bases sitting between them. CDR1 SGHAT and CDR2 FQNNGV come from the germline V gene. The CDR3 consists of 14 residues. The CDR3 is CASSLEVGPYEQYF. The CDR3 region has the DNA TGTGCCAGCAGCTTAGAGGTGGGGCCATACGAGCAGTACTTC.

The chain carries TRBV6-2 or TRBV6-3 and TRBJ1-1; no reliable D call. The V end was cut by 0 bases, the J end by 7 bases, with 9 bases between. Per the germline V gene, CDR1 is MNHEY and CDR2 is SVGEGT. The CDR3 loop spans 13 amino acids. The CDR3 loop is CASSYSLSVEAFF. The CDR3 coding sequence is TGTGCCAGCAGTTACTCTTTGTCGGTTGAAGCTTTCTTT.

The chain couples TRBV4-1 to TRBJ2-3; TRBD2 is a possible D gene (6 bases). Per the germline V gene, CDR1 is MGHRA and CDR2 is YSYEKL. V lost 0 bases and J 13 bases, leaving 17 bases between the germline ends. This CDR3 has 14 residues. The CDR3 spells CASSQENGPGGEYF. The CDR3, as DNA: TGCGCCAGCAGCCAAGAAAATGGACCCGGCGGGGAGTATTTT.

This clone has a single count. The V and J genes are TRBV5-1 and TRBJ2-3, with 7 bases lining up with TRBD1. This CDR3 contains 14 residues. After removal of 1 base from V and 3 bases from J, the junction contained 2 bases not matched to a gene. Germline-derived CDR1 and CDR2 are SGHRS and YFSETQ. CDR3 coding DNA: TGCGCCAGCAGCTTGACACAGGGGACAGATACGCAGTATTTT. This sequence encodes CASSLTQGTDTQYF.

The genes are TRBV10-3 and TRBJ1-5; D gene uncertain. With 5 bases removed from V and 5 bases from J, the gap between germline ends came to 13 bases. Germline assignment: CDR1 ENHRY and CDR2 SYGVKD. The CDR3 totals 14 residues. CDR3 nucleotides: TGTGCCATCAGTCCCGGGGTTGGGGATCAGCCCCAGCATTTT. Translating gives CAISPGVGDQPQHF.

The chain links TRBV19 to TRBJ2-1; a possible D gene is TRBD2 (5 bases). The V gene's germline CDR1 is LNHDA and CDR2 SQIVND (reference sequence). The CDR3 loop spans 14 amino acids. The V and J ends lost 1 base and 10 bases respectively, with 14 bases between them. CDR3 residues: CASSIGTGSREQFF. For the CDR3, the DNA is TGTGCCAGTAGTATAGGGACTGGATCACGGGAGCAGTTCTTC.

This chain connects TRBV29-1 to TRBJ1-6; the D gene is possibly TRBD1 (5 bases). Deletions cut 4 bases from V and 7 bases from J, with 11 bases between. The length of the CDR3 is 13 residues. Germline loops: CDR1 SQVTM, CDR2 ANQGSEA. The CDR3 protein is CSVVWGLNSPLHF. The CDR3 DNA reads TGCAGCGTTGTTTGGGGCCTAAATTCACCCCTCCACTTT.

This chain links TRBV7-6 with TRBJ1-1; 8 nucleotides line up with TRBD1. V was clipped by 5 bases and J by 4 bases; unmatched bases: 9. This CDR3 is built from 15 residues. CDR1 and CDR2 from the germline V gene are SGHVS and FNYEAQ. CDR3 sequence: CASSGEDRGLTEAFF. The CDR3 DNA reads TGTGCCAGCAGCGGAGAAGACAGGGGCCTCACTGAAGCTTTCTTT. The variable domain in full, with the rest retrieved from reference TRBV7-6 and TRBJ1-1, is GAGVSQSPRYKVTKRGQDVALRCDPISGHVSLYWYRQALGQGPEFLTYFNYEAQQDKSGLPNDRFSAERPEGSISTLTIQRTEQRDSAMYRCASSGEDRGLTEAFFGQGTRLTVV.

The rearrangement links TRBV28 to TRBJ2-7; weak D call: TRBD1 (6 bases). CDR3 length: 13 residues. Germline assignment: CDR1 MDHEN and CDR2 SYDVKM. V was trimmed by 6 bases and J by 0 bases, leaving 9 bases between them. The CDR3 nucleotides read TGTGCCAGCAGACAGGGAAGCTCCTACGAGCAGTACTTC. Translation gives CASRQGSSYEQYF.